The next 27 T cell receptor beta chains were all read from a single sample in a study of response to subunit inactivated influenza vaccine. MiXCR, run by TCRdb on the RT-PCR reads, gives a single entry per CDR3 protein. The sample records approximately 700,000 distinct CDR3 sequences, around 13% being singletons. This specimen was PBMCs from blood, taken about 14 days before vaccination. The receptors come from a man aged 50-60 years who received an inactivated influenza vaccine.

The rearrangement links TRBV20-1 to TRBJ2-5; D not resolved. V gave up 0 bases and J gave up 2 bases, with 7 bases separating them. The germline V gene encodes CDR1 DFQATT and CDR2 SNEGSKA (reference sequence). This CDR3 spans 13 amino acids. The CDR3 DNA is TGCAGTGCTAGAGACCTCAAGCAAGAGACCCAGTACTTC. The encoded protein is CSARDLKQETQYF.

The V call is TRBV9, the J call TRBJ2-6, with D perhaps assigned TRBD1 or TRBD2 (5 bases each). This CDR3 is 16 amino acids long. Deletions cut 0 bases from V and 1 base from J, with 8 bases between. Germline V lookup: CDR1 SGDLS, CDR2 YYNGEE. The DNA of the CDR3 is TGTGCCAGCAGCGTAGATTGGGGGTCTGGGGCCAACGTCCTGACTTTC. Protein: CASSVDWGSGANVLTF.

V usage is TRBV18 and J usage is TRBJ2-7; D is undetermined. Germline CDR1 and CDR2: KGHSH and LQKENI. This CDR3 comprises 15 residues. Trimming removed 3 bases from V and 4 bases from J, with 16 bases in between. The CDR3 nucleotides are TGTGCCAGCTCACCCGCAGACTCATCTCCGTACGAGCAGTACTTC. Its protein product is CASSPADSSPYEQYF.

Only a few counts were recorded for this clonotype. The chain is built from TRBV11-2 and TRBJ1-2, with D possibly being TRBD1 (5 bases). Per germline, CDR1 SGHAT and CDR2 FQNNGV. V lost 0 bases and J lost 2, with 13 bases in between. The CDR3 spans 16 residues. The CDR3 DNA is TGTGCCAGCAGCTTAGATCGCAGGGCTGGGAACTATGGCTACACCTTC. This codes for CASSLDRRAGNYGYTF.

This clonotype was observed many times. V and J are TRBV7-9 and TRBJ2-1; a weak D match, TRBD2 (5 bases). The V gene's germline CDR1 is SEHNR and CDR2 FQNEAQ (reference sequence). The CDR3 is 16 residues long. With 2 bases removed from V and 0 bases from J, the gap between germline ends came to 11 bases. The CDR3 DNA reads TGTGCCAGCAGCTTACCCACTAGTTCCTCCTACAATGAGCAGTTCTTC. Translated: CASSLPTSSSYNEQFF.

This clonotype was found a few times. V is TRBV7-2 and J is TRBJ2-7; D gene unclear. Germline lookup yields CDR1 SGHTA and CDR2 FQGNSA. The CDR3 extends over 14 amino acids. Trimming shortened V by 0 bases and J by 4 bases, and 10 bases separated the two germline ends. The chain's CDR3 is CASSLAIGKYEQYF. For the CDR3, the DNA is TGTGCCAGCAGCTTAGCGATAGGGAAGTACGAGCAGTACTTC.

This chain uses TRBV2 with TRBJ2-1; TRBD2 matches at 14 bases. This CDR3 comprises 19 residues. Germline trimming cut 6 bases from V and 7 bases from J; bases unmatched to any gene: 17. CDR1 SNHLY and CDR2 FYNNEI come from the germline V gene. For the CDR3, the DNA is TGTGCCAGCAGAACGAATCCCGGTCGACTAGCGGGGGGGTTAAATGAGCAGTTCTTC. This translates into CASRTNPGRLAGGLNEQFF.

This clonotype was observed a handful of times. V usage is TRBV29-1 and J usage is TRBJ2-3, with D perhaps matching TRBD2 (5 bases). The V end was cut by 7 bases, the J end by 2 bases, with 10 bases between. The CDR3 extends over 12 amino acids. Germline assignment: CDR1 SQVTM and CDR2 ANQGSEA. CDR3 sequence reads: CSAVAYTDTQYF. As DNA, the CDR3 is TGCAGCGCCGTAGCGTACACAGATACGCAGTATTTT.

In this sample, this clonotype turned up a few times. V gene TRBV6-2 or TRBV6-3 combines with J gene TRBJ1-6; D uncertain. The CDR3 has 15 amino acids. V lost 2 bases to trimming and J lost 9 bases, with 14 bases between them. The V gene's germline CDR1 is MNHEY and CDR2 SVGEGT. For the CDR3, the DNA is TGTGCCAGCAGTTACGGATTGGGTCGTGGTTCACCCCTCCACTTT. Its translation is CASSYGLGRGSPLHF.

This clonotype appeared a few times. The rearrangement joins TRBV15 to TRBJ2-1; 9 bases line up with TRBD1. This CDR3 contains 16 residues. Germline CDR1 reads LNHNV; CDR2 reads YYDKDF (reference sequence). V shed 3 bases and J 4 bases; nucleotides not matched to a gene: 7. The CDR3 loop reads CATSSLRDRAYNEQFF. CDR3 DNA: TGTGCCACCAGCAGCCTCCGGGACAGGGCTTACAATGAGCAGTTCTTC.

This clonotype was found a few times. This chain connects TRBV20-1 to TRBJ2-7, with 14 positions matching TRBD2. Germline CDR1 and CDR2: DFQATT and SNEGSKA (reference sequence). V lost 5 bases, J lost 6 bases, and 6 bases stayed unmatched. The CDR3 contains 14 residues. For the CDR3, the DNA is TGCAGTGCTTACGGACTAGCGGGAGGTCGCGAGCAGTACTTC. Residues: CSAYGLAGGREQYF.

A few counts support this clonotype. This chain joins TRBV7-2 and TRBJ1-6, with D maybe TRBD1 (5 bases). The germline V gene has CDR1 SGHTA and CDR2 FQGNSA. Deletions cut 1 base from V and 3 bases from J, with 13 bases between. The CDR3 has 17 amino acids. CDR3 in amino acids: CASSLGATGRYNSPLHF. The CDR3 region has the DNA TGTGCCAGCAGCTTAGGGGCCACGGGGCGCTATAATTCACCCCTCCACTTT. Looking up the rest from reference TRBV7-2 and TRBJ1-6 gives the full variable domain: GAGVSQSPSNKVTEKGKDVELRCDPISGHTALYWYRQSLGQGLEFLIYFQGNSAPDKSGLPSDRFSAERTGGSVSTLTIQRTQQEDSAVYLCASSLGATGRYNSPLHFGNGTRLTVT.

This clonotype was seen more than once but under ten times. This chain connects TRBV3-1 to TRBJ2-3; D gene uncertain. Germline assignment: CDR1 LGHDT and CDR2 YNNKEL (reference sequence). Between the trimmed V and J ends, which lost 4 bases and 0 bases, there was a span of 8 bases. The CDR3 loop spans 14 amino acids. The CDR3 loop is CASSRVSSTDTQYF. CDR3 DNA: TGTGCCAGCAGCCGAGTTTCTAGCACAGATACGCAGTATTTT.

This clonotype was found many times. As DNA, the CDR3 is TGTGCCAGCCTCCCTCGGAAGTATTTT. Translating gives CASLPRKYF. The rearrangement links TRBV12-3 or TRBV12-4 to TRBJ2-3; no clear D gene. This CDR3 has 9 residues. The V and J ends lost 8 bases and 13 bases respectively, with 10 bases between them.

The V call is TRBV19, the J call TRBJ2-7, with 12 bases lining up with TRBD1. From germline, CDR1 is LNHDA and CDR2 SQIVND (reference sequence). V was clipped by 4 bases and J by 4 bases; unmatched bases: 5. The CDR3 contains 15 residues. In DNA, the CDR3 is TGTGCCAGTAGTACACCGGGACAGGGGGCGTACGAGCAGTACTTC. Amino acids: CASSTPGQGAYEQYF.

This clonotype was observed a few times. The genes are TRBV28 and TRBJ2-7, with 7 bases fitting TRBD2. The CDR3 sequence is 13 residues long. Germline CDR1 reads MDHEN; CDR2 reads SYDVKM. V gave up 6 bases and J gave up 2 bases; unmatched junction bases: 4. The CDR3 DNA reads TGTGCCAGCAGACCTGGACTAGCCTACGAGCAGTACTTC. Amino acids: CASRPGLAYEQYF.

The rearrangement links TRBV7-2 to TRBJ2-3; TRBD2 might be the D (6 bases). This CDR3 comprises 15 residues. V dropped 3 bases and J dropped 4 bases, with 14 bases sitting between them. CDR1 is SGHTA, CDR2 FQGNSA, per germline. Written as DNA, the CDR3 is TGTGCCAGCAGCTTTAGGGCGGGATATGCAGATACGCAGTATTTT. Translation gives CASSFRAGYADTQYF. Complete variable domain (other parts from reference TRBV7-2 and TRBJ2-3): GAGVSQSPSNKVTEKGKDVELRCDPISGHTALYWYRQSLGQGLEFLIYFQGNSAPDKSGLPSDRFSAERTGGSVSTLTIQRTQQEDSAVYLCASSFRAGYADTQYFGPGTRLTVL.

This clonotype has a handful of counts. CDR3: CASSLGQGAGTDTQYF. The CDR3, as DNA: TGCGCCAGCAGCTTGGGCCAGGGGGCAGGCACAGATACGCAGTATTTT. V usage is TRBV5-1 and J usage is TRBJ2-3; 8 bases fit TRBD1. In germline, CDR1 is SGHRS, CDR2 YFSETQ. The CDR3 extends over 16 amino acids. Unmatched junction bases numbered 4, after V lost 0 bases and J lost 1 base.

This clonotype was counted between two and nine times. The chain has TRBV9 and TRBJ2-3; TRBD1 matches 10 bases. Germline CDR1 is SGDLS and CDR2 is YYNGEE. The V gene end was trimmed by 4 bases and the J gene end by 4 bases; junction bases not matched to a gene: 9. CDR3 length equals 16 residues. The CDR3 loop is CASSISGTGDPDTQYF. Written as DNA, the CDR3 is TGTGCCAGCAGCATATCCGGGACAGGGGATCCAGATACGCAGTATTTT.

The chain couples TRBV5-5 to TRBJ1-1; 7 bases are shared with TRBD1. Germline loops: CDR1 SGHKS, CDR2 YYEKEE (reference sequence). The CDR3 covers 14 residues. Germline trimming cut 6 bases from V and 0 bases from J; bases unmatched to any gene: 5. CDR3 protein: CASIVTGVNTEAFF. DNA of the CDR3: TGTGCCAGCATCGTTACAGGGGTGAACACTGAAGCTTTCTTT.

The CDR3 nucleotides read TGTGCCAGCAGTACCGGGACAGGGCTGTACGAGCAGTACTTC. As protein: CASSTGTGLYEQYF. The chain carries TRBV27 and TRBJ2-7; 9 nucleotides line up with TRBD1. The germline gives CDR1 MNHEY, CDR2 SMNVEV (reference sequence). The CDR3 has 14 amino acids. The J segment lost 4 bases and the V segment lost 5 bases, leaving 6 bases of the junction unmatched.

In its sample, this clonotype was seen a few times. Here the CDR3 DNA reads TGTGCCTGGACCCCGGGGGGTTATAGCAATCAGCCCCAGCATTTT. This codes for CAWTPGGYSNQPQHF. The chain uses TRBV30 and TRBJ1-5; TRBD1 might be the D (5 bases). The CDR3 is 15 amino acids. The V end lost 4 bases, the J end lost 0 bases, and 13 bases lay between the germline ends. The germline V gene encodes CDR1 GTSNPN and CDR2 SVGIG (reference sequence).

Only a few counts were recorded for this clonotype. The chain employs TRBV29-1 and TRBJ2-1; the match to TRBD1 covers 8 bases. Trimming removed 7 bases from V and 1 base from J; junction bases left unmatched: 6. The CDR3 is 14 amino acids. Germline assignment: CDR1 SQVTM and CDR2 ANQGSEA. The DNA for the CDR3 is TGCAGCGCCTCCGGGACAGGATCCTACAATGAGCAGTTCTTC. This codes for CSASGTGSYNEQFF.

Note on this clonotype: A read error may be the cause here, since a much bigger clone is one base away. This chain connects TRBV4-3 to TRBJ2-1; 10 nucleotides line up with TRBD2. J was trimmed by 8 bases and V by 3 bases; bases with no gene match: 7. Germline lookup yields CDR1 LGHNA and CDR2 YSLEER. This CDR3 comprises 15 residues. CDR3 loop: CASSQQREGHYEQFF. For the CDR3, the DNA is TGCGCCAGCAGCCAGCAGCGGGAGGGCCATTATGAGCAGTTCTTC.

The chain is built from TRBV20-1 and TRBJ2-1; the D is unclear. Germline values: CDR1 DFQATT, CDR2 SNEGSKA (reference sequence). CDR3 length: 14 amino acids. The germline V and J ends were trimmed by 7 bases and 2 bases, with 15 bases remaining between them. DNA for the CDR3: TGCAGTGGCAAGGGCGGAGACACCTACAATGAGCAGTTCTTC. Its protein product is CSGKGGDTYNEQFF.

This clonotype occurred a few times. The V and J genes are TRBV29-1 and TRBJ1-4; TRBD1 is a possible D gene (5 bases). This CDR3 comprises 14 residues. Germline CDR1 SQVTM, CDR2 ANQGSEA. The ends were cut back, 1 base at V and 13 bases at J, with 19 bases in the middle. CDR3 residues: CSVEAGTAPVRLFF. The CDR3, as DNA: TGCAGCGTTGAAGCCGGGACGGCGCCCGTCAGACTGTTTTTT.

The CDR3 sequence: CASSPRGLAVRETQYF. In DNA, the CDR3 is TGTGCCAGCAGCCCAAGGGGACTAGCGGTCCGGGAGACCCAGTACTTC. This chain uses TRBV7-9 with TRBJ2-5; TRBD2 aligns across 11 bases. CDR1 and CDR2 from the germline V gene are SEHNR and FQNEAQ (reference sequence). This CDR3 region has 16 residues. V trimming: 5 bases; J trimming: 5 bases; junction bases outside the gene matches: 10.